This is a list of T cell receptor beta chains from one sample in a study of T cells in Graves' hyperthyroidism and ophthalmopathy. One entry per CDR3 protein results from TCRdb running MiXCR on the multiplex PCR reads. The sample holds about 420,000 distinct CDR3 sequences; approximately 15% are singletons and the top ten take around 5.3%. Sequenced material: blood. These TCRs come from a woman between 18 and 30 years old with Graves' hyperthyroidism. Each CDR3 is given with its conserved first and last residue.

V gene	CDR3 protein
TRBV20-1	CSARVASGNHAYEQYF
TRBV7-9	CASSPPTGRVNEQFF
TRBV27	CASSLVGRGKLFF
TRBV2	CASSDGLSTDTQYF
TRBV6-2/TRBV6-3	CASSQPPGGIYGYTF
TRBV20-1	CSADPVGWQFF
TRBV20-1	CSAVSGTSGNNEQFF
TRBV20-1	CSASAERGGSWTGELFF
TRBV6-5	CASSYSILLTRSSYNEQFF
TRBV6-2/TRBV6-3	CASSQHRTSSYNSPLHF
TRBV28	CASREGAREQYF
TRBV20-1	CSARLPKPGGLAGYEQYF
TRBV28	CASSDRTYSGNTIYF
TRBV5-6	CASSSFHEQFF
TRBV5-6	CASSLVRTGKKNIQYF
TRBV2	CASRPGTTPQHF
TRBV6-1	CASTRYRETQYF
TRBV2	CASSWRDAEQFF
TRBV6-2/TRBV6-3	CASRQGPGEQYF
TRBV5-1	CASSYNRVSGELFF
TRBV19	CASSIGRSTDTQYF
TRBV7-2	CASSPDRLNTEAFF
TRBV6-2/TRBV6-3	CATRGAGSYNEQFF
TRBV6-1	CASSNPNSGRGTGELFF
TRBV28	CASSWVGGSGRIGGYEQYF
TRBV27	CASSLIGRLNEQYF
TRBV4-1	CASSQVWGDTQYF
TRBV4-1	CASSQDYPLELYGYTF
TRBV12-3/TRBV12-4	CASRRQGVRTEAFF
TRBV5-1	CASSKTSGAADTQYF
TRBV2	CASRERQSTGELFF
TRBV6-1	CASRSGTGIREQYF
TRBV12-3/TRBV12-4	CASSFGERNTEAFF
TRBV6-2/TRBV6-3	CASGSLDHNEQYF
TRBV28	CASKGRGYDGASGRFTEQYF
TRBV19	CASSIDFAYEQYF
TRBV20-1	CSPGTDQETQYF
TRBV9	CASSGVAGTPYNEQFF
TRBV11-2	CASSYDSYYEQYF
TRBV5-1	CASSAALAGGQDTQYF